This T cell receptor (beta chain) derives from a study of blood T cell repertoires in COVID-19. As processed by the authors: Counts of nucleated cells, estimated from reference gene primer amplification, were obtained. Here immunoSEQ multiplex PCR was the method, and the copy in TCRdb shows in-frame clones only, minus some. V and J calls and clone size are those listed in that table; D and trimming were worked out from the DNA. The data contain about 380,000 clones, more than 65% of them singletons. This clonotype was obtained from a human donor with acute or convalescent COVID-19. The donor label of this sample is uncertain. Source material: peripheral blood.

The CDR3: CASSPRGGAEKLFF. CDR3 DNA: TGTGCCAGTAGTCCCCGGGGAGGGGCTGAAAAACTGTTTTTT. The V call is TRBV19, the J call TRBJ1-4; D might be TRBD1 (5 bases). The V gene's germline CDR1 is LNHDA and CDR2 SQIVND (reference sequence). The CDR3 loop spans 14 amino acids. The V gene lost 5 bases and the J gene lost 7 bases, with 14 bases spanning the gap.